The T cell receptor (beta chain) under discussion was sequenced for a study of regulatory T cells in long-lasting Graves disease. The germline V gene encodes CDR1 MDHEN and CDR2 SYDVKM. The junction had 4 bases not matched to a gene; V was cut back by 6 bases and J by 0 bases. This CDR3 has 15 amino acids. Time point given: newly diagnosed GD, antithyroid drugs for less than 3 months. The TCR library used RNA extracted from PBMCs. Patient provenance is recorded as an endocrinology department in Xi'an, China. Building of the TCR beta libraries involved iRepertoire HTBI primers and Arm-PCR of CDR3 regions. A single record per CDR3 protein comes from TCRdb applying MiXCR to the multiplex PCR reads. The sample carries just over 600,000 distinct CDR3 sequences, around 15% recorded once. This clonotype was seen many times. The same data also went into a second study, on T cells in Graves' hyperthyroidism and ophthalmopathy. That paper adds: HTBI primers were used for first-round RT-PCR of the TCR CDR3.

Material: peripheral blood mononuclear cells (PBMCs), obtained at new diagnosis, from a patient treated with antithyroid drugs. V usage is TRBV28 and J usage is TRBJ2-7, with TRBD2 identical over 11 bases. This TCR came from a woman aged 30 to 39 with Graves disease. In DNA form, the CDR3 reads TGTGCCAGCAGCCTCGGGACTAGCGGCTCCTACGAGCAGTACTTC. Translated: CASSLGTSGSYEQYF.